Below, one T cell receptor beta chain is given with its context. Its cognate antigen has yet to be identified. No base quality information exists; no much larger clone differs at one position. This sample is part of a study of T cell changes during pregnancy in multiple sclerosis (dated 2019 in TCRdb). Looking at the study overall: In women with multiple sclerosis, the researchers looked at how the T cell repertoire shifted as pregnancy progressed.

CDR3 length: 12 amino acids, cysteine to phenylalanine. Only the CDR3 DNA stays, 36 bases, in frame from base 1. The V and J ends are trimmed by 10 bases and 2 bases, leaving 11 bases between them. CDR1 and CDR2 are drawn from the germline V gene: MDHEN, SYDVKM. The receptor library was made with the immunoSEQ multiplex PCR assay. The clones in this table, taken by TCRdb from immuneACCESS, are in-frame only. Not every clone is retained; where verified, under half of the shortfall comes from an unresolved V gene, and the cause of the rest is unknown. This sample gives approximately 60,000 clones in total; about 92% of them show up just once. The top ten constitute about 5.8% of the sample.

The source is a female donor in good health, enrolled as a control in a pregnancy study. In this chain, TRBV28 is recombined with TRBJ1-2, with a tentative D gene TRBD1 over 6 matching bases. The sample consisted of peripheral blood, taken in the third trimester of pregnancy. The CDR3 protein is CAMGTGNYGYTF. The DNA sequence follows: TGTGCCATGGGTACAGGGAACTATGGCTACACCTTC.